Below are 19 T cell receptor beta chains sequenced from a single sample in a study of shared clonotypes between healthy human individuals. The data were produced by immunoSEQ multiplex PCR, yet TCRdb's version contains in-frame clones alone and is incomplete. In the table there are under 650,000 clones, about 96% of which are singletons. The specimen was naive CD4+ T cells sorted from blood. Indicated subset: CD45RA+ positively selected. These receptors came from a woman aged 25 to 45 in good health.

The chain couples TRBV27 to TRBJ1-5; D remains ambiguous. Germline CDR1 is MNHEY and CDR2 is SMNVEV (reference sequence). Deletions cut 3 bases from V and 6 bases from J, with 9 bases between. The CDR3 loop spans 13 amino acids. The CDR3 DNA reads as TGTGCCAGCAGTTTGTTTAGGGTTCAGCCCCAGCATTTT. It is translated as CASSLFRVQPQHF.

The chain is built from TRBV25-1 and TRBJ2-7; a possible D gene is TRBD2 (5 bases). V shed 6 bases and J shed 2 bases, with 14 bases lying between them. CDR1 is MGHDK and CDR2 is SYGVNS in the germline V gene. The CDR3 runs to 14 residues. CDR3 DNA: TGTGCCAGCAGAGTTGCCGGGGTCACCTACGAGCAGTACTTC. This sequence encodes CASRVAGVTYEQYF.

The chain couples TRBV29-1 to TRBJ2-3, with D unclear. V shed 0 bases and J shed 0 bases, with 4 bases lying between them. This CDR3 contains 13 residues. Germline V gives CDR1 SQVTM, CDR2 ANQGSEA. The CDR3 here is CSVEDVSTDTQYF. For the CDR3, the DNA is TGCAGCGTTGAAGACGTTAGCACAGATACGCAGTATTTT.

The V call is TRBV6-1, the J call TRBJ1-5; no definite D call. V lost 2 bases to trimming and J lost 3 bases, with 8 bases between them. Germline-derived CDR1 and CDR2 are MNHNS and SASEGT. The CDR3 covers 14 residues. CDR3 protein: CASSEPSVNQPQHF. CDR3 DNA: TGTGCCAGCAGTGAACCGTCCGTCAATCAGCCCCAGCATTTT.

The chain carries TRBV18 and TRBJ2-1, with D unresolved. Germline-derived CDR1 and CDR2 are KGHSH and LQKENI. The CDR3 sequence is 15 residues long. Trimming stripped 3 bases from V and 0 bases from J, with 9 bases between. This CDR3 is CASSPPQTSYNEQFF. CDR3 bases: TGTGCCAGCTCACCTCCACAGACCTCCTACAATGAGCAGTTCTTC.

The chain combines TRBV10-3 with TRBJ2-2; TRBD1 aligns across 7 bases. This CDR3 has 15 residues. After removal of 4 bases from V and 4 bases from J, the junction contained 6 bases not matched to a gene. Germline V gene lookup returns CDR1 ENHRY and CDR2 SYGVKD. This CDR3 reads CAISGTGASTGELFF. For the CDR3, the DNA is TGTGCCATCAGTGGAACAGGGGCGAGCACCGGGGAGCTGTTTTTT.

This chain connects TRBV11-1 to TRBJ2-7; no clear D. CDR3 size: 16 residues. Germline loops: CDR1 SGHAT, CDR2 FQDESV (reference sequence). V was pared by 0 bases and J by 0 bases, with 12 bases between. CDR3 sequence: CASSLANRWTSYEQYF. CDR3 DNA: TGTGCCAGCAGCTTAGCGAATAGGTGGACCTCCTACGAGCAGTACTTC. Drawing the rest from reference TRBV11-1 and TRBJ2-7, the complete variable domain is EAEVAQSPRYKITEKSQAVAFWCDPISGHATLYWYRQILGQGPELLVQFQDESVVDDSQLPKDRFSAERLKGVDSTLKIQPAELGDSAMYLCASSLANRWTSYEQYFGPGTRLTVT.

This chain uses TRBV2 with TRBJ1-4, with a possible D match to TRBD1 (5 bases). The CDR3 length is 15 residues. The V gene's germline CDR1 is SNHLY and CDR2 FYNNEI. With 7 bases removed from V and 0 bases from J, the gap between germline ends came to 12 bases. The CDR3 spells CASNGHTATNEKLFF. The CDR3 DNA sequence: TGTGCCAGCAATGGACATACGGCAACTAATGAAAAACTGTTTTTT. The full variable domain, completed using reference TRBV2 and TRBJ1-4, is EPEVTQTPSHQVTQMGQEVILRCVPISNHLYFYWYRQILGQKVEFLVSFYNNEISEKSEIFDDQFSVERPDGSNFTLKIRSTKLEDSAMYFCASNGHTATNEKLFFGSGTQLSVL.

CDR3 DNA sequence: TGCGCCAGCAGCTTGGTGAGCGGGAGCTTGTACAATGAGCAGTTCTTC. It encodes CASSLVSGSLYNEQFF. The chain has TRBV5-1 and TRBJ2-1, with 8 bases identical to TRBD2. Germline values: CDR1 SGHRS, CDR2 YFSETQ. The ends lost 0 bases at V and 4 bases at J; junction bases unmatched: 6. CDR3 length equals 16 residues.

The rearrangement joins TRBV25-1 to TRBJ1-2; no firm D call. With 4 bases removed from V and 7 bases from J, the gap between germline ends came to 22 bases. The CDR3 loop spans 16 amino acids. From germline, CDR1 is MGHDK and CDR2 SYGVNS. The CDR3 sequence: CASSGWSLPGRTGYTF. The CDR3 DNA reads TGTGCCAGCAGTGGGTGGTCCCTTCCGGGGAGGACTGGCTACACCTTC.

The J gene is TRBJ1-2, the V gene TRBV6-5; 7 nucleotides match TRBD1. This CDR3 spans 15 amino acids. Trimming removed 5 bases from V and 2 bases from J; junction bases left unmatched: 8. CDR1 MNHEY and CDR2 SVGAGI come from the germline V gene. In DNA, the CDR3 is TGTGCCAGCAGTAAGGGACAGCTGACGAACTATGGCTACACCTTC. Amino acid sequence: CASSKGQLTNYGYTF.

The CDR3 is CASRPMGQGNQPQHF. CDR3 bases: TGTGCCAGCAGACCCATGGGACAGGGAAATCAGCCCCAGCATTTT. The chain joins TRBV27 to TRBJ1-5, with TRBD1 identical over 9 bases. Germline CDR1 is MNHEY and CDR2 is SMNVEV (reference sequence). The length of the CDR3 is 15 residues. Unmatched junction bases numbered 7, after V lost 6 bases and J lost 4 bases.

This chain connects TRBV19 to TRBJ1-4, with no clear D. Germline loops: CDR1 LNHDA, CDR2 SQIVND (reference sequence). Trimming shortened V by 4 bases and J by 8 bases, and 20 bases separated the two germline ends. CDR3 length equals 16 residues. The CDR3 here is CASSTETGVGREKLFF. As DNA, the CDR3 is TGTGCCAGTAGTACGGAAACCGGTGTTGGCAGGGAAAAACTGTTTTTT.

This chain connects TRBV9 to TRBJ1-1; TRBD1 might be the D (5 bases). The CDR3 has 14 residues. The ends were cut back, 6 bases at V and 4 bases at J, with 16 bases in the middle. Germline CDR1 SGDLS, CDR2 YYNGEE. The DNA for the CDR3 is TGTGCCAGCACCCCCGACAGCGAAATCACTGAAGCTTTCTTT. Translating gives CASTPDSEITEAFF.

The gene calls are TRBV28 and TRBJ2-7; 7 nucleotides line up with TRBD2. Looked up from germline, CDR1 is MDHEN and CDR2 is SYDVKM. V was pared by 6 bases and J by 4 bases, with 9 bases of the junction left unmatched. This CDR3 spans 14 amino acids. The CDR3 region is CASSHASGPYEQYF. In DNA form, the CDR3 reads TGTGCCAGCAGCCACGCTAGCGGACCATACGAGCAGTACTTC.

The chain uses TRBV27 and TRBJ2-3; D is undetermined. The CDR3 sequence is 14 residues long. V lost 1 base to trimming and J lost 2 bases, with 7 bases between them. CDR1 and CDR2 (germline): MNHEY, SMNVEV (reference sequence). CDR3: CASSLWSPTDTQYF. The CDR3, as DNA: TGTGCCAGCAGTTTATGGTCACCCACAGATACGCAGTATTTT.

V is TRBV11-3 and J is TRBJ1-3, with unresolved D. V dropped 5 bases and J dropped 0 bases, with 11 bases sitting between them. Germline lookup yields CDR1 SGHNT and CDR2 YENEEA. This CDR3 has 15 residues. The CDR3 loop is CASSAQTDSGNTIYF. The CDR3 bases are TGTGCCAGCAGCGCCCAGACTGACTCTGGAAACACCATATATTTT.

This chain joins TRBV7-2 and TRBJ2-7; D is uncertain. V was cut by 5 bases and J by 4 bases, with 15 bases left in between. Germline V gene data show CDR1 as SGHTA and CDR2 as FQGNSA. The CDR3 sequence is 14 residues long. Here the CDR3 reads CASSPLGDPYEQYF. CDR3 nucleotides: TGTGCCAGCAGCCCCCTAGGCGATCCGTACGAGCAGTACTTC.

The rearrangement uses TRBV10-1 and TRBJ1-1, with D perhaps TRBD1 (5 bases). CDR1 is WNHNN, CDR2 SYGVQD, per germline (reference sequence). Trimming cost V 7 bases and J 5 bases, with 8 bases left between them. The CDR3 has 11 amino acids. In DNA, the CDR3 is TGCGCCAGCATCGGGGGAACTGAAGCTTTCTTT. Amino acids: CASIGGTEAFF.